This TCR beta chain was profiled in a study of T cell changes during pregnancy in multiple sclerosis. Sequenced by immunoSEQ multiplex PCR; TCRdb stores in-frame clones only, minus some. The sample shows tens of thousands of clones, approximately 94% of them seen only once. V shed 0 bases, J shed 3 bases, and the junction held 11 bases outside the gene matches. This CDR3 comprises 17 residues. Germline CDR1 SQVTM, CDR2 ANQGSEA. The sequence came from a female donor with multiple sclerosis, enrolled in a pregnancy study. This sample comprised CD4+ T cells from peripheral blood mononuclear cells, obtained in the second trimester of pregnancy. The rearrangement joins TRBV29-1 to TRBJ2-1, with 7 bases identical to TRBD1. CDR3 protein: CSVEDFVGDSGYNEQFF. The CDR3 nucleotides read TGCAGCGTTGAAGATTTTGTTGGGGACAGTGGCTACAATGAGCAGTTCTTC.